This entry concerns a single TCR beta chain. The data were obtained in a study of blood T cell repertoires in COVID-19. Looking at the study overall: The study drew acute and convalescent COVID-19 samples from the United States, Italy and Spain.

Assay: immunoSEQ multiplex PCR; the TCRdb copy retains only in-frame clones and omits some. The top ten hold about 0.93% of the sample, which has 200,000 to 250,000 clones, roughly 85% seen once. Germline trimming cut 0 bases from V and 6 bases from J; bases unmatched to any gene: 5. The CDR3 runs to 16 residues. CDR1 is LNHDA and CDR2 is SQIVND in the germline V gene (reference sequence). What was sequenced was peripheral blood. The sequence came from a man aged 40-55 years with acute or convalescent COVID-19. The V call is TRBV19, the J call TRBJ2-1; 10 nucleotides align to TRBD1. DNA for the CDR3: TGTGCCAGTAGTATAGAAGGGACAGGGGATGGCAATGAGCAGTTCTTC. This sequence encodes CASSIEGTGDGNEQFF.